Shown below are 19 T cell receptor beta chains from a single sample sequenced in a study of regulatory T cells in long-lasting Graves disease. HTBI primers from iRepertoire and Arm-PCR of CDR3 regions yielded the TCR beta libraries. TCRdb fed the multiplex PCR reads into MiXCR, producing one record per CDR3 protein. Of about 400,000 distinct CDR3 sequences listed, 14% to 15% are singletons. As to time point: newly diagnosed GD, antithyroid drugs for less than 3 months. There was RNA extracted from PBMCs, and the TCR library was made from it. These data were likewise used in another study, on T cells in Graves' hyperthyroidism and ophthalmopathy.

Sequences were derived from peripheral blood mononuclear cells (PBMCs), sampled at new diagnosis, from a patient treated with antithyroid drugs. Every receptor here comes from a woman between 35 and 50 years old with Graves disease.

This clonotype has ten or more counts. This rearrangement joins TRBV28 to TRBJ2-1; 7 bases agree with TRBD2. This CDR3 region has 15 residues. Germline CDR1 reads MDHEN; CDR2 reads SYDVKM. The J segment lost 9 bases and the V segment lost 8 bases, leaving 16 bases of the junction unmatched. CDR3 region: CASGRAGVSNGEQFF. CDR3 nucleotide sequence: TGTGCCAGCGGGAGGGCGGGAGTGTCTAACGGTGAGCAGTTCTTC.

The rearrangement links TRBV19 to TRBJ2-3; tentatively, D is TRBD1 or TRBD2 (5 bases each). The V end was cut by 4 bases, the J end by 5 bases, with 19 bases between. This CDR3 contains 16 residues. Germline assignment: CDR1 LNHDA and CDR2 SQIVND (reference sequence). The CDR3 sequence: CASSTGIEGPLDTQYF. Written as DNA, the CDR3 is TGTGCCAGTAGTACCGGTATCGAGGGGCCACTAGATACGCAGTATTTT.

About this clonotype itself: A read error is possible here, since a much larger clone lies one base away. This chain joins TRBV6-5 and TRBJ1-2; D not resolved. CDR3 length equals 14 residues. The V and J ends lost 2 bases and 3 bases respectively, with 10 bases between them. Germline lookup yields CDR1 MNHEY and CDR2 SVGAGI. The CDR3 loop is CASSYGTFYYGYTF. The CDR3 nucleotides read TGTGCCAGCAGTTACGGAACGTTTTACTATGGCTACACCTTC.

The chain joins TRBV12-5 to TRBJ2-3; D uncertain. Germline CDR1 and CDR2: LGHNT and FRNRAP. This CDR3 is 15 amino acids long. V lost 1 base to trimming and J lost 0 bases, with 8 bases between them. The CDR3 loop reads CASGLGDPSTDTQYF. The CDR3, as DNA: TGTGCTAGTGGTTTGGGCGACCCTAGCACAGATACGCAGTATTTT.

This clonotype was detected ten times or more. This sequence joins TRBV6-1 and TRBJ2-7; 11 nucleotides line up with TRBD1. This CDR3 has 15 amino acids. V lost 6 bases, J lost 5 bases, and 9 bases stayed unmatched. The germline gives CDR1 MNHNS, CDR2 SASEGT. CDR3 DNA: TGTGCCAGCAGCAGAACGTGGACAGGGGGCGACGAGCAGTACTTC. Protein product: CASSRTWTGGDEQYF.

Only a few counts were recorded for this clonotype. The J gene is TRBJ2-1, the V gene TRBV20-1; a weak D match, TRBD1 (5 bases). CDR1 and CDR2 (germline): DFQATT, SNEGSKA (reference sequence). The CDR3 runs 17 residues. The V end lost 5 bases, the J end lost 2 bases, and 22 bases lay between the germline ends. Written as DNA, the CDR3 is TGCAGTGCTCAGCAGGGATTCGGCTTACATACCTACAATGAGCAGTTCTTC. Amino acids: CSAQQGFGLHTYNEQFF.

This clonotype was observed many times. The chain has TRBV11-3 and TRBJ2-5; 8 positions agree with TRBD1. The germline V gene encodes CDR1 SGHNT and CDR2 YENEEA. The CDR3 spans 20 residues. The V segment lost 5 bases and the J segment 2 bases; nucleotides outside the gene matches: 22. CDR3: CASSPPRRTGWTRHQETQYF. The CDR3 region has the DNA TGTGCCAGCAGCCCCCCCAGACGGACAGGGTGGACCAGGCATCAAGAGACCCAGTACTTC. The full variable domain, completed using reference TRBV11-3 and TRBJ2-5, is EAGVVQSPRYKIIEKKQPVAFWCNPISGHNTLYWYLQNLGQGPELLIRYENEEAVDDSQLPKDRFSAERLKGVDSTLKIQPAELGDSAVYLCASSPPRRTGWTRHQETQYFGPGTRLLVL.

This clonotype was seen a handful of times. The J gene is TRBJ2-1, the V gene TRBV25-1, with 7 bases fitting TRBD2. The germline V gene has CDR1 MGHDK and CDR2 SYGVNS. CDR3 length: 14 amino acids. With V trimmed by 3 bases and J by 8 bases, 7 bases remained unmatched. In DNA form, the CDR3 reads TGTGCCAGCAGTGAGTGGACTAGTGGCTATGAGCAGTTCTTC. It specifies CASSEWTSGYEQFF.

This clonotype was recorded many times. The rearrangement joins TRBV11-2 to TRBJ1-1; a weak D match, TRBD1 (6 bases). The CDR3 is made up of 16 amino acids. Germline CDR1 SGHAT, CDR2 FQNNGV. V lost 3 bases to trimming and J lost 3 bases, with 17 bases between them. The CDR3 loop reads CASSLGDRLKDTEAFF. For the CDR3, the DNA is TGTGCCAGCAGCTTGGGAGACAGGTTGAAGGACACTGAAGCTTTCTTT.

This clonotype was detected ten times or more. The V call is TRBV12-3 or TRBV12-4, the J call TRBJ2-1; the D call may be TRBD1 or TRBD2 (7 bases each). The CDR3 runs 12 residues. V was trimmed by 6 bases and J by 10 bases, leaving 13 bases between them. The CDR3 DNA reads TGTGCCAGCAGCAACAGGGGAGGGGAGCAGTTCTTC. Its translation is CASSNRGGEQFF.

This clonotype was found many times. The J gene is TRBJ2-3, the V gene TRBV18, with 8 positions matching TRBD1. With V trimmed by 3 bases and J by 6 bases, 5 bases remained unmatched. This CDR3 region has 14 residues. The V gene's germline CDR1 is KGHSH and CDR2 LQKENI. This CDR3 reads CASSPDRAGDTQYF. CDR3 in DNA: TGTGCCAGCTCACCGGACAGGGCTGGGGATACGCAGTATTTT.

This clonotype occurred a few times. CDR3 bases: TGTGCCAGCAGCTTCTCTCCAGGTTCTCAGCCCCAGCATTTT. It translates to CASSFSPGSQPQHF. The rearrangement links TRBV7-8 to TRBJ1-5; D unclear. The germline gives CDR1 SGHVS, CDR2 FQNEAQ. Trimming took 3 bases from V and 6 from J, leaving 12 bases between them. The CDR3 covers 14 residues.

This clonotype occurred many times. This chain uses TRBV20-1 with TRBJ2-5; TRBD2 matches 9 bases. Germline V CDR1 and CDR2: DFQATT, SNEGSKA (reference sequence). V lost 0 bases to trimming and J lost 3 bases; unmatched junction nucleotides: 5. The CDR3 length is 15 residues. The CDR3 region has the DNA TGCAGTGCTAGAGAACGAATAGCGGGAGAAGAGACCCAGTACTTC. This translates into CSARERIAGEETQYF.

The rearrangement joins TRBV30 to TRBJ2-1; 9 nucleotides line up with TRBD1. CDR1 GTSNPN and CDR2 SVGIG come from the germline V gene (reference sequence). With V trimmed by 1 base and J by 8 bases, 6 bases remained unmatched. CDR3 length: 14 residues. The CDR3 coding sequence is TGTGCCTGGAGTGGACAGGGGGTCCGTCATGAGCAGTTCTTC. This sequence encodes CAWSGQGVRHEQFF.

The chain uses TRBV4-1 and TRBJ2-7; TRBD1 matches 7 bases. Per germline, CDR1 MGHRA and CDR2 YSYEKL. There are 14 residues in the CDR3. The trim removed 5 bases at V and 4 bases at J, leaving 8 bases unmatched. The CDR3 here is CASSSPGTAYEQYF. The CDR3 nucleotides read TGCGCCAGCAGCTCTCCCGGGACAGCTTACGAGCAGTACTTC.

This clonotype was seen at least ten times. This chain links TRBV5-1 with TRBJ2-7, with a weak D call TRBD1 (6 bases). Germline V gene sequence: CDR1 SGHRS, CDR2 YFSETQ. Trimming stripped 0 bases from V and 2 bases from J, with 21 bases between. This CDR3 contains 18 residues. CDR3 coding DNA: TGCGCCAGCAGCTTGGCCCCCTCACTTTCCGGGACACCCTACGAGCAGTACTTC. Translating gives CASSLAPSLSGTPYEQYF.

This clonotype has only a few counts. The CDR3 sequence is CASSLSLGGGTDTQYF. The CDR3 DNA sequence: TGTGCCAGCAGCTTATCTTTGGGGGGAGGTACAGATACGCAGTATTTT. The chain recombines TRBV7-9 with TRBJ2-3, with a possible D match to TRBD2 (6 bases). CDR1 is SEHNR, CDR2 FQNEAQ, per germline (reference sequence). V was pared by 2 bases and J by 3 bases, with 15 bases between. CDR3 length equals 16 residues.

In its sample, this clonotype was seen many times. This chain uses TRBV28 with TRBJ2-7, with TRBD1 identical over 8 bases. V was clipped by 4 bases and J by 1 base; unmatched bases: 6. This CDR3 is 15 amino acids long. Germline values: CDR1 MDHEN, CDR2 SYDVKM. The CDR3: CASSSGQGASYEQYF. DNA for the CDR3: TGTGCCAGCAGTTCCGGACAGGGCGCGTCCTACGAGCAGTACTTC.

This clonotype was counted at least ten times. The chain couples TRBV28 to TRBJ1-2, with D tentatively TRBD1 (5 bases). Germline V gene sequence: CDR1 MDHEN, CDR2 SYDVKM. V was trimmed by 7 bases and J by 1 base, leaving 13 bases between them. The CDR3 consists of 14 residues. CDR3 loop: CASILSGGNYGYTF. The CDR3, as DNA: TGTGCCAGCATCCTGTCCGGGGGTAACTATGGCTACACCTTC.